This TCR beta chain was recovered during a study of blood T cell repertoires in COVID-19. Overall study: Sources were T cells, B-cell-depleted T cells, or PBMCs; the material itself was cDNA or gDNA.

Under the authors' procedure: Amplifying reference gene primers gave estimates of nucleated cell counts. Only in-frame clones appear in the TCRdb table, and some are missing; sequencing was by immunoSEQ multiplex PCR. D and trimming come from the DNA, and the V and J calls and clone size come from that table. The sample shows a few hundred thousand clones, about 90% of them seen only once. This CDR3 comprises 15 residues. Germline V gene lookup returns CDR1 MDHEN and CDR2 SYDVKM. Trimming shortened V by 2 bases and J by 3 bases, and 14 bases separated the two germline ends. The sequenced sample was peripheral blood. The J gene is TRBJ2-7, the V gene TRBV28; TRBD1 is a possible D gene (5 bases). This clonotype was obtained from a woman younger than 45 with COVID-19, enrolled during active disease. CDR3 sequence: CASSLRQGNFYEQYF. The CDR3 nucleotides read TGTGCCAGCAGTTTAAGGCAGGGAAACTTCTACGAGCAGTACTTC.